The T cell receptor beta chain under discussion was sequenced for a study of shared clonotypes between healthy human individuals. Study-level results: Some clonotypes were shared by all four sorted-subset donors, while others were not shared. The non-shared ones had lower generation probabilities than the shared ones.

Comment on this clone: Antigen unknown.

TCRdb's table, derived via immunoSEQ multiplex PCR, lists solely in-frame clones and lacks some. Of around 1.1 million clones in the sample, around 78% were seen once. Sequencing input: memory CD4+ T cells from PBMCs. The subset: CD45RA-negative fraction. This TCR came from a man aged 18-30 years in good health. Some clones in this sample may be carry-over from other donors' samples.

DNA for the CDR3: TGCAGCGTTGCATTGAACACTGAAGCTTTCTTT. Translating gives CSVALNTEAFF. The genes are TRBV29-1 and TRBJ1-1; no clear D gene. The V end was cut by 4 bases, the J end by 0 bases, with 3 bases between. The germline gives CDR1 SQVTM, CDR2 ANQGSEA. The length of the CDR3 is 11 residues.